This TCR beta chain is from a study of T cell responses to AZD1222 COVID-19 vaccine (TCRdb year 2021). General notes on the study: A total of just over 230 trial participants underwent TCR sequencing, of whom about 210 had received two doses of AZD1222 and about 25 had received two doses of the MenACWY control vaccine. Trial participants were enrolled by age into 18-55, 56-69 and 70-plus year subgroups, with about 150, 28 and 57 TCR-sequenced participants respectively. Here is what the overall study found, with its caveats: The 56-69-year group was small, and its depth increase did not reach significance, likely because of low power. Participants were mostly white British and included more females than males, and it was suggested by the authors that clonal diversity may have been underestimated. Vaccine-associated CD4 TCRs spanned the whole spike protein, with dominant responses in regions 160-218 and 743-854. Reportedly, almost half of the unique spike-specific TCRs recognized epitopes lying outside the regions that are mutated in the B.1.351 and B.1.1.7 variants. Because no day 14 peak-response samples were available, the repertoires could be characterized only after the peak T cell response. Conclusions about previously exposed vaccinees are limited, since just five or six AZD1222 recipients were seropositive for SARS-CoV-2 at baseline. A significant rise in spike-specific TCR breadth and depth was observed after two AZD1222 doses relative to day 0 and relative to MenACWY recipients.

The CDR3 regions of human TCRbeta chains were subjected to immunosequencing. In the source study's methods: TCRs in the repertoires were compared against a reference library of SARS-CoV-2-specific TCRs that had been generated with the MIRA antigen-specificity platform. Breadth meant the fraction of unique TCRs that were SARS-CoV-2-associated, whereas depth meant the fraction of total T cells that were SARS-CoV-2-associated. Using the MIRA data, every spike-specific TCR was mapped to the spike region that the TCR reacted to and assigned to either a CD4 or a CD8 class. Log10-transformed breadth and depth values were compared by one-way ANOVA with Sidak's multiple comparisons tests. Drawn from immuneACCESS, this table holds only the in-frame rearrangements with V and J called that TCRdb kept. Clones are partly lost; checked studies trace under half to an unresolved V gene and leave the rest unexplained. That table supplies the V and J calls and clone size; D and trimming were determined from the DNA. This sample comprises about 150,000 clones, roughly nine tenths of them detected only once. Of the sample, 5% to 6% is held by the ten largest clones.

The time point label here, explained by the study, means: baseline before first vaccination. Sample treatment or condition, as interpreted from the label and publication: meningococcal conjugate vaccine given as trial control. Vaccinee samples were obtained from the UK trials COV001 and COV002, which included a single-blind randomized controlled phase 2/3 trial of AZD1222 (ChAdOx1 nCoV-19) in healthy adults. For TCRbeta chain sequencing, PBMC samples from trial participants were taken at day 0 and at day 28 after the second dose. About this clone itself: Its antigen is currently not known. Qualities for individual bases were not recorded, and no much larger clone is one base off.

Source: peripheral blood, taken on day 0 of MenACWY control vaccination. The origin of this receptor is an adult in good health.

CDR3 reads: CASSEGTAARPQHF. At the DNA level, the sequence is TGTGCCAGCAGTGAAGGGACCGCGGCTCGGCCCCAGCATTTT. The rearranged chain carries TRBV6-1 and TRBJ1-5; the D gene identity is not certain. V is cut by 1 base and J by 9 bases, and the space between the germline ends is 13 bases. In the germline V gene, CDR1 corresponds to MNHNS and CDR2 to SASEGT. Measured from the cysteine to the phenylalanine, the CDR3 is 14 residues long. The retained sequence is limited to the CDR3, 42 bases, with the frame set at the first base.